This T cell receptor beta chain emerged from a study of tumor and adjacent non-tumor tissue in lung cancer. The J segment lost 10 bases and the V segment lost 1 base, leaving 9 bases of the junction unmatched. The CDR3 sequence is 15 residues long. Germline CDR1 is DFQATT and CDR2 is SNEGSKA (reference sequence). The library came from three nested PCR rounds adapted from ARM-PCR protocols. TCRdb analysed the multiplex PCR reads with MiXCR anew, one entry per CDR3 protein. The sample consists of some 120,000 distinct CDR3 sequences, 66% of them appearing once. RNA was extracted from bulk tissue without any cell sorting. This clonotype is a singleton in its sample.

The rearrangement links TRBV20-1 to TRBJ1-6, with 8 bases lining up with TRBD1. This TCR came from a young man with non-small cell lung cancer. The sample comprised lung tumor tissue. CDR3 residues: CSARVPRTGNSPLHF. The CDR3 DNA reads as TGCAGTGCTAGAGTACCCAGGACAGGGAACTCACCCCTCCACTTT.